This record covers a single TCR beta chain. Its matching antigen is unknown. The sample originates from a study of T cell responses to AZD1222 COVID-19 vaccine. Study context: Second-dose intervals of approximately 4 or approximately 12 weeks were pooled.

Study-wide results and caveats: Baseline seropositivity occurred in only 5 to 7 AZD1222 recipients. An increase in Spike-specific TCR breadth and depth was observed after two AZD1222 doses. Repertoire sampling happened only post peak T cell response.

Here immunoSEQ multiplex PCR was the method, and the copy in TCRdb shows in-frame clones only, minus some. This table has over 85,000 clones, about 88% appearing once. After removal of 5 bases from V and 9 bases from J, the junction contained 3 bases not matched to a gene. The V gene's germline CDR1 is SGHAT and CDR2 FQNNGV. The CDR3 is 12 residues long. J is TRBJ2-1 and V is TRBV11-2; TRBD1 matches 8 bases. The sequenced sample was peripheral blood, obtained on day 0 of AZD1222 vaccination. The clonotype comes from an adult in good health. The CDR3 reads CASSAGGGEQFF. The CDR3 DNA reads TGTGCCAGCAGCGCAGGGGGCGGTGAGCAGTTCTTC.